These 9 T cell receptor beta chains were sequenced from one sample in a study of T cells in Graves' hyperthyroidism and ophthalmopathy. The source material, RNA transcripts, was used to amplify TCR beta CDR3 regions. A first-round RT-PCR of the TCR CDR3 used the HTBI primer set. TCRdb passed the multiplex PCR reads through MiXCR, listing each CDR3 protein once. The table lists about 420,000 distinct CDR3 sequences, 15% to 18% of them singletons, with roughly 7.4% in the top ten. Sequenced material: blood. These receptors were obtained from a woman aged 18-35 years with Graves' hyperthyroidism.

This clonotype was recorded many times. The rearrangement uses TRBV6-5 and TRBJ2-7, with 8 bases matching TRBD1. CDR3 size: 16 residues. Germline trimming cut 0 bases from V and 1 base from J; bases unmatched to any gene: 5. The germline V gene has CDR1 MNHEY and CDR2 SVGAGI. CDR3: CASSYSRTGNSYEQYF. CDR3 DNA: TGTGCCAGCAGTTACTCGAGGACAGGGAATTCCTACGAGCAGTACTTC.

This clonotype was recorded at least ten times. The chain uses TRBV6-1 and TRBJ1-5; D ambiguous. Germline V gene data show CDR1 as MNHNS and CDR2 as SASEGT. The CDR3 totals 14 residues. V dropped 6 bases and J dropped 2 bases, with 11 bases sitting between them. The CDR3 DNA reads TGTGCCAGCAGGGATCTCGGGGGCAATCAGCCCCAGCATTTT. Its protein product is CASRDLGGNQPQHF.

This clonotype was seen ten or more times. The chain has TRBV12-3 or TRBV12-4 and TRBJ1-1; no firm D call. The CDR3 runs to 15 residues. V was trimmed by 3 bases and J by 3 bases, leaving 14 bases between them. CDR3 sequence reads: CASSFSRISDTEAFF. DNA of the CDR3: TGTGCCAGCAGTTTTTCCAGGATATCGGACACTGAAGCTTTCTTT.

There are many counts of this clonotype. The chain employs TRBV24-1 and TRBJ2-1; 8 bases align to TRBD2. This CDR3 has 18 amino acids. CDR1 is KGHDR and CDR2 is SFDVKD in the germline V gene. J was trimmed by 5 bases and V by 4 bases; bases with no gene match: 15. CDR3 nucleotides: TGTGCCACCAGTGACCCAGGGTTTGCGGGAGGCTTCCACAATGAGCAGTTCTTC. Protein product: CATSDPGFAGGFHNEQFF.

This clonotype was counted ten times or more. The CDR3 DNA follows: TGTGCTAGTGGGCAGGGACAGAAGATCTACAATGAGCAGTTCTTC. Amino acids: CASGQGQKIYNEQFF. The chain links TRBV12-5 to TRBJ2-1; 7 bases are shared with TRBD1. V lost 6 bases to trimming and J lost 3 bases; unmatched junction nucleotides: 8. This CDR3 spans 15 amino acids. The germline CDR1 and CDR2 sequences are LGHNT and FRNRAP.

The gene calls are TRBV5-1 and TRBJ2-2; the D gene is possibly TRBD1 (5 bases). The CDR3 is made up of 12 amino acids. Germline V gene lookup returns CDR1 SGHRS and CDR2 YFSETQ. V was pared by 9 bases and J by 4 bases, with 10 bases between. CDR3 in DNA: TGCGCCACCAGGGCGATCACCGGGGAGCTGTTTTTT. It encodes CATRAITGELFF.

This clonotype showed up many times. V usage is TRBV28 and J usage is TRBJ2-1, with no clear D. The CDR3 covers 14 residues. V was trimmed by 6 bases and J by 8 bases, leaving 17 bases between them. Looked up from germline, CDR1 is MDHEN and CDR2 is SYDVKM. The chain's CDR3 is CASRPTGLKDEQFF. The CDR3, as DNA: TGTGCCAGCAGGCCAACCGGGCTTAAGGATGAGCAGTTCTTC. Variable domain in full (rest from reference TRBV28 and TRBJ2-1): DVKVTQSSRYLVKRTGEKVFLECVQDMDHENMFWYRQDPGLGLRLIYFSYDVKMKEKGDIPEGYSVSREKKERFSLILESASTNQTSMYLCASRPTGLKDEQFFGPGTRLTVL.

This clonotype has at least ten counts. CDR3 in amino acids: CASSNYGTSGSRYEQYF. The CDR3 nucleotides are TGTGCCAGCAGTAACTACGGGACTAGCGGGAGTCGGTACGAGCAGTACTTC. The rearrangement uses TRBV6-1 and TRBJ2-7, with 14 bases that match TRBD2. CDR1 is MNHNS, CDR2 SASEGT, per germline. CDR3 length: 17 residues. V was pared by 5 bases and J by 4 bases, with 10 bases of the junction left unmatched.

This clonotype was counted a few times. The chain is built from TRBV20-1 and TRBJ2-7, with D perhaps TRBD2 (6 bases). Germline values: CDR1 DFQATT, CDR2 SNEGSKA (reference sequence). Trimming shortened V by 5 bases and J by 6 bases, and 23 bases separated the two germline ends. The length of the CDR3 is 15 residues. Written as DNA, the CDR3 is TGCAGTGCTGCCCCTTTGGGCCTCCAGGGAGGCGAGCAGTACTTC. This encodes CSAAPLGLQGGEQYF.